Following are 18 T cell receptor beta chains from one sample sequenced in a study of TIL therapy for anti-PD-1-resistant metastatic lung cancer. Regarding time point: pre-treatment sample, taken before nivolumab and TIL therapy. The libraries were made with immunoSEQ v3. Assay: immunoSEQ multiplex PCR; the TCRdb copy retains only in-frame clones and omits some. Of some 60,000 clones detected, about 73% appear once; the ten largest clones hold less than 2%. Material: blood, obtained at baseline. All receptors derive from a person between 25 and 80 years old with non-small cell lung cancer.

V gene TRBV19 combines with J gene TRBJ1-5, with 9 bases identical to TRBD1. With 7 bases clipped from V and 0 bases from J, the junction kept 7 bases outside the gene matches. The CDR3 contains 16 residues. Germline V gene sequence: CDR1 LNHDA, CDR2 SQIVND (reference sequence). CDR3 in amino acids: CASTSTGGYSNQPQHF. The CDR3 DNA follows: TGTGCCAGTACCTCGACAGGGGGTTATAGCAATCAGCCCCAGCATTTT. Using reference TRBV19 and TRBJ1-5 for the parts outside the CDR3, the full variable domain is DGGITQSPKYLFRKEGQNVTLSCEQNLNHDAMYWYRQDPGQGLRLIYYSQIVNDFQKGDIAEGYSVSREKKESFPLTVTSAQKNPTAFYLCASTSTGGYSNQPQHFGDGTRLSIL.

This clone was found once. The chain recombines TRBV28 with TRBJ1-3; weak D call: TRBD1 (5 bases). The CDR3 sequence is 14 residues long. V was shortened by 8 bases and J by 0 bases, with 11 bases between the two germline ends. Germline V gives CDR1 MDHEN, CDR2 SYDVKM. CDR3 bases: TGTGCCAGCGGACCTGACAGCTCTGGAAACACCATATATTTT. Translating gives CASGPDSSGNTIYF.

The chain employs TRBV18 and TRBJ2-7; D gene uncertain. V was clipped by 1 base and J by 0 bases, with 10 bases between them. Germline V gene data show CDR1 as KGHSH and CDR2 as LQKENI. The CDR3 contains 15 residues. The CDR3 loop reads CASSPRGRSSYEQYF. The CDR3 DNA reads as TGTGCCAGCTCACCACGCGGTCGGAGCTCCTACGAGCAGTACTTC.

This rearrangement joins TRBV19 to TRBJ1-2, with unresolved D. The CDR3 extends over 12 amino acids. Germline-derived CDR1 and CDR2 are LNHDA and SQIVND (reference sequence). V dropped 8 bases and J dropped 0 bases, with 7 bases sitting between them. The CDR3: CASATTNYGYTF. DNA of the CDR3: TGTGCCAGTGCTACGACTAACTATGGCTACACCTTC. The full variable domain, completed using reference TRBV19 and TRBJ1-2, is DGGITQSPKYLFRKEGQNVTLSCEQNLNHDAMYWYRQDPGQGLRLIYYSQIVNDFQKGDIAEGYSVSREKKESFPLTVTSAQKNPTAFYLCASATTNYGYTFGSGTRLTVV.

The chain recombines TRBV6-6 with TRBJ2-3; 13 bases are a match to TRBD2. CDR1 and CDR2 (germline): MNHNY, SVGAGI (reference sequence). V trimming: 2 bases; J trimming: 4 bases; junction bases outside the gene matches: 3. The CDR3 totals 16 residues. DNA of the CDR3: TGTGCCAGCAGTTACCTGGGACTAGCGGGGTCAGATACGCAGTATTTT. Translation: CASSYLGLAGSDTQYF.

The chain joins TRBV6-5 to TRBJ1-2; D gene ambiguous. CDR3 size: 13 residues. The germline V gene encodes CDR1 MNHEY and CDR2 SVGAGI. Trimming removed 8 bases at V and 3 bases at J, with 13 bases between. CDR3 residues: CASLSRGDYGYTF. The CDR3 DNA sequence: TGTGCCAGCCTTAGTCGCGGGGACTATGGCTACACCTTC.

V gene TRBV5-1 combines with J gene TRBJ2-3; D remains ambiguous. Looked up from germline, CDR1 is SGHRS and CDR2 is YFSETQ. The length of the CDR3 is 16 residues. Trimming took 1 base from V and 1 from J, leaving 13 bases between them. The CDR3 nucleotides read TGCGCCAGCAGCTTGAAAGGTTCCTGGGGCACAGATACGCAGTATTTT. Protein sequence: CASSLKGSWGTDTQYF.

This chain joins TRBV6-6 and TRBJ1-5; 7 nucleotides match TRBD1. The CDR3 is 14 residues long. J lost 6 bases, V lost 8 bases, and 10 bases had no gene match. Germline loops: CDR1 MNHNY, CDR2 SVGAGI (reference sequence). The DNA of the CDR3 is TGTGCCAGCCGGCCAGGGGGGGTGGGTCAGCCCCAGCATTTT. It yields the protein CASRPGGVGQPQHF.

V is TRBV28 and J is TRBJ2-2; 8 bases are shared with TRBD2. J lost 4 bases, V lost 2 bases, and 0 bases had no gene match. This CDR3 region has 14 residues. CDR1 is MDHEN, CDR2 SYDVKM, per germline. CDR3 in DNA: TGTGCCAGCAGTTTAGCGGGAGGCACCGGGGAGCTGTTTTTT. Translation gives CASSLAGGTGELFF.

In nucleotides, the CDR3 is TGTGCCAGCAGCCCCCCCGGGGCCTACGAGCAGTACTTC. The encoded protein is CASSPPGAYEQYF. V gene TRBV6-6 combines with J gene TRBJ2-7, with D possibly TRBD2 on 5 matching bases. The CDR3 spans 13 residues. The germline V and J ends were trimmed by 6 bases and 2 bases, with 11 bases remaining between them. Germline values: CDR1 MNHNY, CDR2 SVGAGI (reference sequence).

CDR3 sequence: CASSLGTGIKDTQYF. The DNA for the CDR3 is TGTGCCAGCAGCCTTGGGACAGGAATTAAGGATACGCAGTATTTT. The J gene is TRBJ2-3, the V gene TRBV4-2; 8 positions agree with TRBD1. This CDR3 has 15 amino acids. Germline V CDR1 and CDR2: LGHNA, YNFKEQ. Trimming at V came to 4 bases and at J to 6 bases, leaving 9 bases not matched to a gene.

This chain links TRBV11-3 with TRBJ1-6; 8 nucleotides align to TRBD1. This CDR3 has 15 amino acids. The V and J ends lost 6 bases and 7 bases, in that order; junction bases with no gene match: 8. Germline V gene data show CDR1 as SGHNT and CDR2 as YENEEA. The CDR3 sequence is CASRERTGRNSPLHF. CDR3 DNA sequence: TGTGCCAGCAGGGAGAGGACAGGGCGAAATTCACCCCTCCACTTT.

The chain recombines TRBV11-1 with TRBJ2-1; 7 bases map to TRBD2. The CDR3 is 11 residues long. Germline values: CDR1 SGHAT, CDR2 FQDESV (reference sequence). V trimming: 11 bases; J trimming: 8 bases; junction bases outside the gene matches: 6. In DNA form, the CDR3 reads TGTGCCGCACTAGCGTCCGATGAGCAGTTCTTC. Its protein is CAALASDEQFF.

The rearrangement uses TRBV5-6 and TRBJ1-4; no clear D gene. CDR1 and CDR2 from the germline V gene are SGHDT and YYEEEE. The CDR3 runs 15 residues. V shed 3 bases and J shed 7 bases, with 16 bases lying between them. The CDR3 region has the DNA TGTGCCAGCAGCTGGAGTGGAATTGGTGGTGAAAAACTGTTTTTT. It specifies CASSWSGIGGEKLFF.

The chain recombines TRBV28 with TRBJ2-4; a weak D match, TRBD1 (6 bases). The CDR3 sequence is 17 residues long. Germline loops: CDR1 MDHEN, CDR2 SYDVKM. Trimming took 5 bases from V and 6 from J, leaving 23 bases between them. Here the CDR3 DNA reads TGTGCCAGCAGTGCATCCAGGGGTATAAGTGGTAGAAACATTCAGTACTTC. Amino acids: CASSASRGISGRNIQYF.

This chain connects TRBV27 to TRBJ2-3; tentatively, D is TRBD2 (6 bases). The CDR3 covers 15 residues. Germline V gene data show CDR1 as MNHEY and CDR2 as SMNVEV (reference sequence). V lost 3 bases and J 2 bases, leaving 12 bases between the germline ends. The CDR3 coding sequence is TGTGCCAGCAGTTTCCGGAGGGAGATCACAGATACGCAGTATTTT. It is translated as CASSFRREITDTQYF.

The chain joins TRBV7-2 to TRBJ1-5; the D gene is possibly TRBD1 (6 bases). Germline CDR1 SGHTA, CDR2 FQGNSA. V was trimmed by 9 bases and J by 4 bases, leaving 13 bases between them. CDR3 length equals 13 residues. The CDR3 region has the DNA TGTGCCAGTGTGGGGGACATTAATCAGCCCCAGCATTTT. Protein sequence: CASVGDINQPQHF.

This clone was observed once. The gene calls are TRBV10-1 and TRBJ2-5; 9 nucleotides agree with TRBD2. The last part of the DNA fits TRBJ2-7 better; the J call may be wrong. The CDR3 contains 14 residues. Germline CDR1 and CDR2: WNHNN and SYGVQD (reference sequence). CDR3 in amino acids: CASSGASGMDEQYF. DNA for the CDR3: TGCGCCAGCAGTGGGGCTAGCGGGATGGACGAGCAGTACTTC.